One and the same sample provided the 23 T cell receptor beta chains below, sequenced in a study of prognosis after radiotherapy for stage I lung cancer. The TCR beta CDR3 region was amplified from genomic DNA, with two rounds of multiplex PCR being used for the amplification. Round-one PCR had primers specific to each TRBV and TRBJ gene. TCRdb fed the multiplex PCR reads into MiXCR, producing one record per CDR3 protein. The sample lists under 55,000 distinct CDR3 sequences; about a third were seen once. The sequencing here drew on PBMCs, taken before or after stereotactic body radiation therapy (not recorded which). The source is a donor over 45 with non-small cell lung cancer.

By sample fraction, this clonotype is medium-sized. This sequence joins TRBV11-1 and TRBJ1-3, with D tentatively TRBD1 (6 bases). Between the trimmed V and J ends, which lost 5 bases and 0 bases, there was a span of 11 bases. CDR3 length: 15 amino acids. Germline V gives CDR1 SGHAT, CDR2 FQDESV (reference sequence). The CDR3 loop is CASSQTDSSGNTIYF. CDR3 DNA: TGTGCCAGCAGCCAAACGGACAGCTCTGGAAACACCATATATTTT.

This clonotype was found many times. This chain connects TRBV7-9 to TRBJ2-7, with a possible D match to TRBD1 (6 bases). CDR3 size: 14 residues. CDR1 and CDR2 from the germline V gene are SEHNR and FQNEAQ (reference sequence). Trimming cost V 5 bases and J 2 bases, with 13 bases left between them. The DNA of the CDR3 is TGTGCCAGCAGCCCTTCAGGGGTCCCCTACGAGCAGTACTTC. Its translation: CASSPSGVPYEQYF.

For this clonotype: The germline gene is not matched at one end of the junction; a read error may be the cause. The chain carries TRBV6-1 and TRBJ2-1, with a weak D call TRBD1 (6 bases). CDR1 MNHNS and CDR2 SASEGT come from the germline V gene. The CDR3 loop spans 14 amino acids. CDR3 protein: CASGRGSSYNEHFF. Here the CDR3 DNA reads TGTGCCAGCGGAAGGGGGAGCTCCTACAATGAGCATTTCTTC.

For this clonotype: A far more abundant clone sits one base away, making this likely a read error. The J gene is TRBJ1-5, the V gene TRBV6-5; D not resolved. Trimming cost V 2 bases and J 0 bases, with 11 bases left between them. The germline V gene encodes CDR1 MNHEY and CDR2 SVGAGI. CDR3 length equals 16 residues. As DNA, the CDR3 is TGTGCCAGCAGTTACCGGGCAGCTTATAGCAATCAGCCCCAGCATTTT. Amino acid sequence: CASSYRAAYSNQPQHF.

This clonotype was counted ten times or more. The genes are TRBV6-1 and TRBJ2-7; no clear D. Trimming cost V 7 bases and J 4 bases, with 8 bases left between them. In germline, CDR1 is MNHNS, CDR2 SASEGT. CDR3 length: 11 amino acids. This CDR3 is CASKNGYEQYF. CDR3 DNA sequence: TGTGCCAGCAAAAACGGTTACGAGCAGTACTTC.

This clonotype has at least ten counts. One base away lies a much larger clone, so this may be a sequencing read error. The V call is TRBV27, the J call TRBJ1-6; D not resolved. There are 15 residues in the CDR3. The germline V and J ends were trimmed by 2 bases and 9 bases, with 14 bases remaining between them. From germline, CDR1 is MNHEY and CDR2 SMNVEV (reference sequence). Written as DNA, the CDR3 is TGTGCCAGCAGTTTAAAACGGGGAGTGGGTTCACCCCTCCACTTT. Encoded protein: CASSLKRGVGSPLHF.

The chain employs TRBV24-1 and TRBJ2-3; perhaps TRBD2 as D (5 bases). Per the germline V gene, CDR1 is KGHDR and CDR2 is SFDVKD. The CDR3 contains 16 residues. The V end was cut by 3 bases, the J end by 3 bases, with 15 bases between. The DNA of the CDR3 is TGTGCCACCAGTGATACTAGTGGGAGAGTAACAGATACGCAGTATTTT. It encodes CATSDTSGRVTDTQYF.

The chain has TRBV2 and TRBJ2-2; no clear D gene. This CDR3 comprises 12 residues. V gave up 5 bases and J gave up 3 bases, with 4 bases separating them. The germline V gene has CDR1 SNHLY and CDR2 FYNNEI. The CDR3 DNA sequence: TGTGCCAGCAGTTTACACACCGGGGAGCTGTTTTTT. Its translation: CASSLHTGELFF. Full variable domain (outside the CDR3, taken from reference TRBV2 and TRBJ2-2): EPEVTQTPSHQVTQMGQEVILRCVPISNHLYFYWYRQILGQKVEFLVSFYNNEISEKSEIFDDQFSVERPDGSNFTLKIRSTKLEDSAMYFCASSLHTGELFFGEGSRLTVL.

This clonotype was counted ten times or more. V is TRBV18 and J is TRBJ2-7; 8 positions agree with TRBD2. The CDR3 totals 14 residues. Trimming cost V 3 bases and J 9 bases; bases outside gene matches: 10. The germline CDR1 and CDR2 sequences are KGHSH and LQKENI. In DNA, the CDR3 is TGTGCCAGCTCACCGGACGGGAGGGCGGCTGGGCAGTACTTC. It codes for CASSPDGRAAGQYF.

The chain joins TRBV27 to TRBJ2-5, with no clear D. Per germline, CDR1 MNHEY and CDR2 SMNVEV (reference sequence). V was pared by 2 bases and J by 2 bases, with 6 bases between. This CDR3 has 13 residues. CDR3 bases: TGTGCCAGCAGTTTAAGGGAACAAGAGACCCAGTACTTC. Translated: CASSLREQETQYF.

Note on this clonotype: The junction departs from germline at one end; a sequencing error may be responsible. The V call is TRBV7-2, the J call TRBJ2-1; D is unresolved. Germline V gene sequence: CDR1 SGHTA, CDR2 FQGNSA. The CDR3 totals 14 residues. The CDR3 bases are TGCGCCAGCAGCTTATATTCCGGATACAATGAGCAGTTCTTC. Protein product: CASSLYSGYNEQFF. The variable domain in full, with the rest retrieved from reference TRBV7-2 and TRBJ2-1, is GAGVSQSPSNKVTEKGKDVELRCDPISGHTALYWYRQSLGQGLEFLIYFQGNSAPDKSGLPSDRFSAERTGGSVSTLTIQRTQQEDSAVYLCASSLYSGYNEQFFGPGTRLTVL.

The chain employs TRBV30 and TRBJ1-2; D not certain. Trimming stripped 0 bases from V and 4 bases from J, with 6 bases between. The CDR3 is 12 residues long. The V gene's germline CDR1 is GTSNPN and CDR2 SVGIG (reference sequence). This CDR3 reads CAWSVRSYGYTF. The CDR3 DNA sequence: TGTGCCTGGAGTGTACGGAGCTATGGCTACACCTTC. Complete variable domain (other parts from reference TRBV30 and TRBJ1-2): SQTIHQWPATLVQPVGSPLSLECTVEGTSNPNLYWYRQAAGRGLQLLFYSVGIGQISSEVPQNLSASRPQDRQFILSSKKLLLSDSGFYLCAWSVRSYGYTFGSGTRLTVV.

In its sample, this clonotype is medium-sized. In nucleotides, the CDR3 is TGCGCCAGCAGCTTGCTAGGGGTTGGGGCAGATACGCAGTATTTT. As protein: CASSLLGVGADTQYF. The chain employs TRBV5-1 and TRBJ2-3, with TRBD1 as a possible D gene (5 bases). This CDR3 contains 15 residues. Deletions cut 1 base from V and 4 bases from J, with 13 bases between. The germline CDR1 and CDR2 sequences are SGHRS and YFSETQ.

There are many counts of this clonotype. V usage is TRBV7-3 and J usage is TRBJ2-1; 7 nucleotides match TRBD2. V shed 3 bases, J shed 7 bases, and the junction held 9 bases outside the gene matches. Germline values: CDR1 SGHTA, CDR2 FQGTGA. The CDR3 loop spans 15 amino acids. The CDR3 loop reads CASSFMSGTANEQFF. The CDR3, as DNA: TGTGCCAGCAGCTTCATGAGCGGGACTGCTAATGAGCAGTTCTTC.

Of note for this clonotype: A far more abundant clone sits one base away, making this likely a read error. This sequence joins TRBV6-2 or TRBV6-3 and TRBJ2-2; D ambiguous. The V end lost 5 bases, the J end lost 5 bases, and 12 bases lay between the germline ends. The germline V gene has CDR1 MNHEY and CDR2 SVGEGT. The CDR3 is 14 residues long. The CDR3 nucleotides read TGTGCCAGCAGTCAAATGTGGCTAACCGGGGAGCTGTTTTTT. Encoded protein: CASSQMWLTGELFF.

This clonotype occurred many times. The chain links TRBV29-1 to TRBJ2-7; TRBD2 matches 7 bases. Germline-derived CDR1 and CDR2 are SQVTM and ANQGSEA. The CDR3 runs 14 residues. V lost 6 bases and J lost 0; bases outside the gene matches: 8. The CDR3 DNA sequence: TGCAGCGTCGTATCCGGGACTACCTCCTACGAGCAGTACTTC. Protein: CSVVSGTTSYEQYF.

As to this clonotype: A much larger clone differs by one base, so this may be a read error. The chain combines TRBV6-6 with TRBJ2-7; D perhaps matches TRBD2 (5 bases). V was shortened by 7 bases and J by 6 bases, with 28 bases between the two germline ends. This CDR3 region has 17 residues. Germline V CDR1 and CDR2: MNHNY, SVGAGI (reference sequence). CDR3 nucleotide sequence: TGTGCCAGCACCAACCCGAAGGGAGCAGTGGCGTACTGCGAGCAGTACTTC. Residues: CASTNPKGAVAYCEQYF.

This clonotype was seen ten or more times. In nucleotides, the CDR3 is TGTGCCAGCAGCTTCCGGGGGGCGGACACCATATATTTT. It specifies CASSFRGADTIYF. This chain joins TRBV7-8 and TRBJ1-3; D is possibly TRBD1 (6 bases). Between the trimmed V and J ends, which lost 3 bases and 8 bases, there was a span of 11 bases. This CDR3 has 13 amino acids. Germline loops: CDR1 SGHVS, CDR2 FQNEAQ.

This clonotype occurred many times. V gene TRBV30 combines with J gene TRBJ1-3; D remains unclear. Germline CDR1 reads GTSNPN; CDR2 reads SVGIG (reference sequence). V was pared by 0 bases and J by 4 bases, with 16 bases between. There are 16 residues in the CDR3. CDR3 sequence (DNA): TGTGCCTGGAGTGTCCGCCCCAACCTAGGCGGAAACACCATATATTTT. Protein product: CAWSVRPNLGGNTIYF.

This clonotype has more than one count but fewer than ten. This likely traces to a read error, being one base from a far larger clone. The chain employs TRBV6-2 or TRBV6-3 and TRBJ2-1; D gene uncertain. CDR3 length equals 13 residues. Trimming took 4 bases from V and 9 from J, leaving 13 bases between them. Germline assignment: CDR1 MNHEY and CDR2 SVGEGT. CDR3 amino acids: CASSCLRLGEQFF. CDR3 coding DNA: TGTGCCAGCAGTTGCCTCCGGTTGGGTGAGCAGTTCTTC.

The gene calls are TRBV20-1 and TRBJ2-1, with D perhaps matching TRBD1 (5 bases). The CDR3 is 15 residues long. Trimming pared 0 bases from V and 3 bases from J, leaving 12 bases between. CDR1 and CDR2 (germline): DFQATT, SNEGSKA (reference sequence). The CDR3 region is CSARDRQGYYNEQFF. The CDR3 region has the DNA TGCAGTGCTAGAGATAGGCAGGGTTACTACAATGAGCAGTTCTTC.

Details on this clonotype: This likely stems from a read error, as it lies one base from a far larger clone. V usage is TRBV6-2 or TRBV6-3 and J usage is TRBJ1-2, with 8 bases matching TRBD1. The trim removed 5 bases at V and 6 bases at J, leaving 8 bases unmatched. Per the germline V gene, CDR1 is MNHEY and CDR2 is SVGEGT. The CDR3 spans 14 residues. Written as DNA, the CDR3 is TGTGCCAGCAGTGCCCTAGGACAGGGCCATGGCTACACCTTC. Its protein product is CASSALGQGHGYTF.

In this sample, this clonotype turned up many times. The genes are TRBV30 and TRBJ2-1; tentatively, D is TRBD2 (6 bases). Trimming left V 7 bases short and J 0 bases short, with 13 bases between. The CDR3 contains 14 residues. Germline V lookup: CDR1 GTSNPN, CDR2 SVGIG (reference sequence). The DNA of the CDR3 is TGTGCCTCCCACCGGGGGAACTCCTACAATGAGCAGTTCTTC. Its translation: CASHRGNSYNEQFF.